This T cell receptor beta chain appears in the sequencing data of a study of identical twins. Per the germline V gene, CDR1 is SGHKS and CDR2 is YYEKEE (reference sequence). The CDR3 sequence is 15 residues long. MiXCR, applied by TCRdb to the 5' RACE reads, yields one record per CDR3 protein. The sample lists 1.5 million to 2 million distinct CDR3 sequences, about 30% occurring once. This receptor was taken from a newborn girl in good health. The specimen sequenced was cord blood. The rearrangement uses TRBV5-5 and TRBJ2-5; 10 nucleotides align to TRBD2. The J call may be mistaken, given a closer DNA end match to TRBJ2-7. CDR3 region: CASSPSLAGFPEQYF. The CDR3 nucleotides are TGTGCCAGCAGCCCCTCACTAGCGGGGTTCCCCGAGCAGTACTTC.